This is a list of T cell receptor beta chains from one sample in a study of T-cell memory formation after mild COVID-19. Each CDR3 protein gets one entry after TCRdb re-called the 5' RACE reads with MiXCR. The sample lists 85,000 to 130,000 distinct CDR3 sequences, more than 9.5% occurring once. Input material: PBMCs or a T cell subset sorted from them (not recorded which). The receptors derive from a man in his late teens or twenties who had mild COVID-19 (a few samples of this study predate the infection). Cell type and time point are not known. The CDR3 runs from the conserved cysteine through the conserved F or W. The D gene is left open where the match is weak. Only part of the rows carry a size: once, few, many, or a class if the clone is expanded.

J gene: TRBJ2-5; D gene: .; clone size: .; V gene: TRBV6-6; CDR3 DNA: TGTGCCAGCAGTCCACAGGGATTTGAGACCCAGTACTTC; CDR3 protein: CASSPQGFETQYF
J gene: TRBJ2-2; D gene: TRBD2; clone size: few; V gene: TRBV7-9; CDR3 DNA: TGTGCCAGCAGCTTAGTTGCTAGCGGGGACACCGGGGAGCTGTTTTTT; CDR3 protein: CASSLVASGDTGELFF
J gene: TRBJ2-2; D gene: .; clone size: few; V gene: TRBV5-1; CDR3 DNA: TGCGCCAGCAGCGTGGGGGTCAGGGAGCTGTTTTTT; CDR3 protein: CASSVGVRELFF
J gene: TRBJ1-1; D gene: .; clone size: few; V gene: TRBV19; CDR3 DNA: TGTGCCAGTAGGACTCGGGGAGTCTCTGAAGCTTTCTTT; CDR3 protein: CASRTRGVSEAFF
J gene: TRBJ2-3; D gene: TRBD2; clone size: .; V gene: TRBV7-8; CDR3 DNA: TGTGCCAGCAGCCCTGGGACTAGCCGGGCTACAGATACGCAGTATTTT; CDR3 protein: CASSPGTSRATDTQYF
J gene: TRBJ2-7; D gene: .; clone size: few; V gene: TRBV4-1; CDR3 DNA: TGCGCCAGCAGCCAAGATTTCGGCAGGGGACTAGAGCAGTACTTC; CDR3 protein: CASSQDFGRGLEQYF
J gene: TRBJ2-2; D gene: .; clone size: .; V gene: TRBV6-1; CDR3 DNA: TGTGCCAGCAGGGGGGGAGGCACCGGGGAGCTGTTTTTT; CDR3 protein: CASRGGGTGELFF
J gene: TRBJ1-1; D gene: .; clone size: .; V gene: TRBV7-9; CDR3 DNA: TGTGCCAGCAGCCCGTGGGTGGAAGCTTTCTTT; CDR3 protein: CASSPWVEAFF
J gene: TRBJ2-5; D gene: TRBD1; clone size: .; V gene: TRBV4-3; CDR3 DNA: TGCGCCAGCAGCCAAGAAAGGGGTGTGTGGGACAGGGGTTTAGAGACCCAGTACTTC; CDR3 protein: CASSQERGVWDRGLETQYF
J gene: TRBJ2-2; D gene: .; clone size: .; V gene: TRBV9; CDR3 DNA: TGTGCTTCCGGGAGCACCGGGGAGCTGTTTTTT; CDR3 protein: CASGSTGELFF
J gene: TRBJ2-5; D gene: TRBD2; clone size: .; V gene: TRBV5-1; CDR3 DNA: TGCGCCAGCAGCTTGGGCGGGAGGTCCATCGGGGCCCAGTACTTC; CDR3 protein: CASSLGGRSIGAQYF
J gene: TRBJ1-5; D gene: .; clone size: .; V gene: TRBV4-2; CDR3 DNA: TGTGCCAGCAGCCATTTGGGGGCCAATCAGCCCCAGCATTTT; CDR3 protein: CASSHLGANQPQHF
J gene: TRBJ2-1; D gene: TRBD2; clone size: .; V gene: TRBV6-6; CDR3 DNA: TGTGCCAGCAAACTGGGCGTGGAGCGGGGATCCATCGATGAGCAGTTCTTC; CDR3 protein: CASKLGVERGSIDEQFF
J gene: TRBJ2-2; D gene: .; clone size: many; V gene: TRBV2; CDR3 DNA: TGTGCCAGCAGGGTCAGGGAGGCCGGGGAGCTGTTTTTT; CDR3 protein: CASRVREAGELFF